The subject of this entry is one TCR beta chain. No antigen is known for it. With 60 Vbeta and 13 Jbeta primers, the PCR was carried out. Produced via immunoSEQ multiplex PCR; TCRdb's table is partial and in-frame only. This table holds around 230,000 clones, around 76% found once. After removal of 4 bases from V and 3 bases from J, the junction contained 7 bases not matched to a gene. The germline V gene encodes CDR1 SGHRS and CDR2 YFSETQ. The CDR3 spans 14 residues. The data derive from a study of cytomegalovirus exposure and HLA in healthy donors. Study observations and caveats: Despite most TCR sequences being rare, some public TCRs occurred in many donors. Reportedly, diagnosis of cytomegalovirus status by the classifier showed high specificity and sensitivity. The study recorded 150 to 200 TCR beta chains that were cytomegalovirus-associated. More clonal expansion characterized HLA-associated TCR beta chains than equally common others in a later analysis.

The chain joins TRBV5-1 to TRBJ2-7; 7 positions agree with TRBD1. The sequence came from a man in his forties in good health and CMV-seropositive. The sequencing input was PBMCs. The CDR3 is CASSTGQTNYEQYF. CDR3 nucleotides: TGCGCCAGCAGCACGGGACAGACTAACTACGAGCAGTACTTC.